Below, 27 T cell receptor beta chains from the same sample are listed, as sequenced in a study of metastatic and nonmetastatic thyroid tumors. Nobody among the patients had been given any treatment before thyroid surgery. TCRdb re-called clones via MiXCR from the PCR reads. The sample carries about 48,000 clones, approximately 20% recorded once. The sample taken for sequencing was blood. The receptors were sampled from a male donor with papillary thyroid cancer or a benign thyroid nodule (not recorded which). Some clones in this sample may be carry-over from other donors' samples.

In its sample, this clone was seen many times. The chain has TRBV19 and TRBJ2-6; D uncertain. CDR3 size: 16 residues. The V end lost 3 bases, the J end lost 0 bases, and 9 bases lay between the germline ends. Germline V gene sequence: CDR1 LNHDA, CDR2 SQIVND (reference sequence). CDR3 loop: CASSIGPRSGANVLTF. The CDR3 region has the DNA TGTGCCAGTAGTATTGGCCCCCGCTCTGGGGCCAACGTCCTGACTTTC.

At least ten counts were recorded for this clone. The V gene is TRBV7-9, the J gene TRBJ2-5, with D perhaps assigned TRBD1 or TRBD2 (5 bases each). The V gene lost 2 bases and the J gene lost 5 bases, with 15 bases spanning the gap. This CDR3 is built from 15 residues. Germline V lookup: CDR1 SEHNR, CDR2 FQNEAQ (reference sequence). CDR3 loop: CASSLTQGDLETQYF. The CDR3 nucleotides are TGTGCCAGCAGCTTAACTCAGGGAGATCTCGAGACCCAGTACTTC.

There are many counts of this clone. The chain carries TRBV5-5 and TRBJ1-2; D unresolved. V lost 4 bases, J lost 2 bases, and 15 bases lay in between. CDR3 length: 15 amino acids. Per the germline V gene, CDR1 is SGHKS and CDR2 is YYEKEE (reference sequence). The CDR3 region is CASSKTLQENYGYTF. The CDR3 DNA reads TGTGCCAGCAGCAAAACCCTTCAGGAAAACTATGGCTACACCTTC.

This clone turned up a few times. This sequence joins TRBV27 and TRBJ2-3; TRBD2 agrees at 12 bases. J was trimmed by 2 bases and V by 8 bases; bases with no gene match: 5. CDR3 size: 15 residues. The germline V gene has CDR1 MNHEY and CDR2 SMNVEV (reference sequence). In nucleotides, the CDR3 is TGTGCCAGCTCGCTAGCGGGAGGGATCACAGATACGCAGTATTTT. This codes for CASSLAGGITDTQYF.

There are many counts of this clone. V usage is TRBV5-6 and J usage is TRBJ1-6; D may be TRBD1 (5 bases). The CDR3 sequence is 14 residues long. Germline lookup yields CDR1 SGHDT and CDR2 YYEEEE. V lost 0 bases and J lost 6, with 7 bases in between. The CDR3 loop is CASSLGGVNSPLHF. The CDR3 DNA follows: TGTGCCAGCAGCTTGGGGGGGGTTAATTCACCCCTCCACTTT.

This clone was detected many times. The CDR3 bases are TGTGCCAGCAGCCAATTAGACCCTGGGGCCCGGAACACCATATATTTT. Amino acids: CASSQLDPGARNTIYF. J is TRBJ1-3 and V is TRBV3-1; the D gene is possibly TRBD1 (5 bases). The CDR3 spans 16 residues. CDR1 LGHDT and CDR2 YNNKEL come from the germline V gene (reference sequence). Trimming removed 2 bases at V and 7 bases at J, with 18 bases between.

This clone was seen repeatedly, ten times or more. This rearrangement joins TRBV19 to TRBJ2-1; 7 nucleotides agree with TRBD2. V lost 5 bases to trimming and J lost 5 bases; unmatched junction nucleotides: 9. The CDR3 spans 15 residues. CDR1 is LNHDA and CDR2 is SQIVND in the germline V gene (reference sequence). CDR3 sequence (DNA): TGTGCCAGTAGTTACGGGGGGAGTGCGAACAATGAGCAGTTCTTC. Amino acid sequence: CASSYGGSANNEQFF.

The chain has TRBV2 and TRBJ2-4; 8 bases match TRBD1. Germline CDR1 and CDR2: SNHLY and FYNNEI. The CDR3 sequence is 13 residues long. V was pared by 9 bases and J by 5 bases, with 6 bases of the junction left unmatched. This chain's CDR3 is CARLGTGENIQYF. The CDR3 DNA is TGTGCCAGATTAGGGACAGGTGAAAACATTCAGTACTTC.

The J gene is TRBJ1-1, the V gene TRBV6-2 or TRBV6-3, with no clear D. The germline V gene has CDR1 MNHEY and CDR2 SVGEGT. The CDR3 covers 13 residues. V shed 5 bases and J shed 0 bases, with 7 bases lying between them. DNA for the CDR3: TGTGCCAGCAGTGTACTCATGAACACTGAAGCTTTCTTT. The encoded protein is CASSVLMNTEAFF.

This clone has at least ten counts. The genes are TRBV27 and TRBJ2-6; 8 bases agree with TRBD2. Unmatched junction bases numbered 10, after V lost 5 bases and J lost 4 bases. This CDR3 spans 17 amino acids. CDR1 is MNHEY and CDR2 is SMNVEV in the germline V gene (reference sequence). CDR3 nucleotides: TGTGCCAGCAGTCTCTGGGGACTAGAGGAAGGGGCCAACGTCCTGACTTTC. It is translated as CASSLWGLEEGANVLTF. Filled out from reference TRBV27 and TRBJ2-6, the complete variable domain reads EAQVTQNPRYLITVTGKKLTVTCSQNMNHEYMSWYRQDPGLGLRQIYYSMNVEVTDKGDVPEGYKVSRKEKRNFPLILESPSPNQTSLYFCASSLWGLEEGANVLTFGAGSRLTVL.

In its sample, this clone was seen many times. This rearrangement joins TRBV4-1 to TRBJ2-7; 10 bases map to TRBD1. CDR1 MGHRA and CDR2 YSYEKL come from the germline V gene. The CDR3 totals 16 residues. V gave up 0 bases and J gave up 3 bases; unmatched junction bases: 5. CDR3 sequence reads: CASSQDPRTGGYEQYF. DNA for the CDR3: TGCGCCAGCAGCCAAGATCCCAGGACAGGGGGCTACGAGCAGTACTTC.

To note about this clone: The sample contains more than one DNA sequence encoding this CDR3. The chain links TRBV6-1 to TRBJ1-5; D is possibly TRBD1 (5 bases). V lost 7 bases and J 4 bases, leaving 17 bases between the germline ends. CDR3 length: 15 residues. Germline assignment: CDR1 MNHNS and CDR2 SASEGT. The CDR3, as DNA: TGTGCCAGCACCTCAAGGGGTCGCGGTAATCAGCCCCAGCATTTT. Translating it yields CASTSRGRGNQPQHF.

This clone has a count of ten or more. The chain is built from TRBV11-2 and TRBJ2-5; TRBD2 matches at 11 bases. Germline CDR1 reads SGHAT; CDR2 reads FQNNGV. V lost 6 bases and J lost 5; bases outside the gene matches: 8. CDR3 length equals 15 residues. CDR3 sequence: CASSYSGGEWETQYF. In DNA form, the CDR3 reads TGTGCCAGCAGTTATAGCGGGGGGGAGTGGGAGACCCAGTACTTC. The entire variable domain, with the rest obtained from reference TRBV11-2 and TRBJ2-5, is as follows: EAGVAQSPRYKIIEKRQSVAFWCNPISGHATLYWYQQILGQGPKLLIQFQNNGVVDDSQLPKDRFSAERLKGVDSTLKIQPAKLEDSAVYLCASSYSGGEWETQYFGPGTRLLVL.

V usage is TRBV11-2 and J usage is TRBJ2-3; D is perhaps TRBD2 (6 bases). With 2 bases removed from V and 0 bases from J, the gap between germline ends came to 12 bases. The CDR3 has 16 amino acids. Germline V gene sequence: CDR1 SGHAT, CDR2 FQNNGV. The CDR3 here is CASSLLGGDSTDTQYF. DNA for the CDR3: TGTGCCAGCAGCTTACTCGGCGGGGATAGCACAGATACGCAGTATTTT.

In this sample, this clone turned up many times. The J gene is TRBJ2-1, the V gene TRBV30; 7 nucleotides line up with TRBD2. The CDR3 extends over 14 amino acids. Germline-derived CDR1 and CDR2 are GTSNPN and SVGIG (reference sequence). Losses at the gene ends were 5 bases for V and 8 bases for J; bases not matched to a gene: 12. CDR3 protein: CAWGGERDWDEQFF. The CDR3 DNA reads TGTGCCTGGGGGGGAGAGCGGGATTGGGATGAGCAGTTCTTC.

At least ten counts were recorded for this clone. The chain joins TRBV28 to TRBJ2-2; a weak D match, TRBD1 (7 bases). CDR1 is MDHEN and CDR2 is SYDVKM in the germline V gene. V gave up 7 bases and J gave up 3 bases, with 9 bases separating them. This CDR3 is 13 amino acids long. CDR3 loop: CASIRGDTGELFF. The CDR3 DNA sequence: TGTGCCAGCATCAGGGGGGACACCGGGGAGCTGTTTTTT.

This clone was seen repeatedly, ten times or more. CDR3 coding DNA: TGTGCCAGCAGCTTGAGGGGTGCGGGAGCCTACGAGCAGTACTTC. It is translated as CASSLRGAGAYEQYF. J is TRBJ2-7 and V is TRBV7-2, with 7 bases that match TRBD2. This CDR3 spans 15 amino acids. With V trimmed by 3 bases and J by 2 bases, 7 bases remained unmatched. Germline values: CDR1 SGHTA, CDR2 FQGNSA.

The V and J genes are TRBV7-2 and TRBJ2-7; TRBD2 aligns across 11 bases. V lost 2 bases and J lost 4; bases outside the gene matches: 4. From germline, CDR1 is SGHTA and CDR2 FQGNSA. This CDR3 comprises 15 residues. The CDR3 region is CASSLRTSGLYEQYF. Here the CDR3 DNA reads TGTGCCAGCAGCTTAAGGACTAGCGGGTTGTACGAGCAGTACTTC.

This chain connects TRBV20-1 to TRBJ1-3, with D perhaps TRBD1 (6 bases). This CDR3 contains 15 residues. Between the trimmed V and J ends, which lost 2 bases and 0 bases, there was a span of 11 bases. In germline, CDR1 is DFQATT, CDR2 SNEGSKA (reference sequence). The CDR3 DNA is TGCAGTGCTAGAACACAGGGAGCCTCTGGAAACACCATATATTTT. Translation: CSARTQGASGNTIYF.

At least ten counts were recorded for this clone. The J gene is TRBJ2-7, the V gene TRBV20-1, with 7 bases lining up with TRBD2. Germline V gives CDR1 DFQATT, CDR2 SNEGSKA (reference sequence). The CDR3 totals 14 residues. After removal of 7 bases from V and 0 bases from J, the junction contained 9 bases not matched to a gene. The CDR3 DNA is TGCAGTGGGACCGGGACTATCAGCTCCTACGAGCAGTACTTC. Its protein product is CSGTGTISSYEQYF.

In its sample, this clone was seen many times. V is TRBV7-9 and J is TRBJ2-5; TRBD2 matches 11 bases. With V trimmed by 5 bases and J by 7 bases, 12 bases remained unmatched. This CDR3 is built from 16 residues. Germline V gene data show CDR1 as SEHNR and CDR2 as FQNEAQ (reference sequence). The CDR3 protein is CASSPPGTSGGGTQYF. In DNA, the CDR3 is TGTGCCAGCAGCCCACCTGGGACTAGCGGAGGGGGGACCCAGTACTTC. Full variable domain (remainder filled in from reference TRBV7-9 and TRBJ2-5): DTGVSQNPRHKITKRGQNVTFRCDPISEHNRLYWYRQTLGQGPEFLTYFQNEAQLEKSRLLSDRFSAERPKGSFSTLEIQRTEQGDSAMYLCASSPPGTSGGGTQYFGPGTRLLVL.

At least ten counts were recorded for this clone. The CDR3 sequence is CASSLMSSYNSPLHF. The CDR3 DNA sequence: TGTGCCAGCAGCCTCATGAGCTCCTATAATTCACCCCTCCACTTT. This chain uses TRBV5-4 with TRBJ1-6, with D unclear. Germline lookup yields CDR1 SGHNT and CDR2 YYREEE (reference sequence). There are 15 residues in the CDR3. V lost 4 bases to trimming and J lost 0 bases, with 8 bases between them.

Remarks on this clone: A clone one base away is much larger, so this may be a read error. The rearrangement joins TRBV4-1 to TRBJ2-2; D not resolved. V lost 3 bases, J lost 8 bases, and 7 bases lay in between. The CDR3 consists of 12 residues. Germline V gene lookup returns CDR1 MGHRA and CDR2 YSYEKL. The CDR3 DNA is TGCGCCAGCAGCCAGGTGAGAGGGGAGCTGTTTTTT. Translation: CASSQVRGELFF.

This clone is deemed medium-sized. This chain connects TRBV19 to TRBJ2-7; the D gene could be TRBD1 or TRBD2 (5 bases each). The CDR3 is made up of 15 amino acids. The V gene lost 3 bases and the J gene lost 1 base, with 13 bases spanning the gap. From germline, CDR1 is LNHDA and CDR2 SQIVND (reference sequence). The CDR3 nucleotides read TGTGCCAGTAGTATGAGGGGAGAGCTTTCCTACGAGCAGTACTTC. Its protein product is CASSMRGELSYEQYF.

This clone rates as medium-sized (0.01 to 0.1%). This rearrangement joins TRBV6-5 to TRBJ1-1; 10 bases fit TRBD1. The germline V gene has CDR1 MNHEY and CDR2 SVGAGI. V shed 2 bases and J 8 bases; nucleotides not matched to a gene: 2. The CDR3 spans 13 residues. CDR3 DNA sequence: TGTGCCAGCAGTTACCTGGGACAGGGGGAAGCTTTCTTT. Protein sequence: CASSYLGQGEAFF.

A note on this clone: One end of the junction varies from germline; a read error may be responsible. The chain recombines TRBV6-1 with TRBJ1-5, with D possibly being TRBD1 (5 bases). Germline V gene sequence: CDR1 MNHNS, CDR2 SASEGT. CDR3 length: 16 residues. CDR3 protein: CASRKTGAVGNQPHHF. Here the CDR3 DNA reads TGTGCCAGCAGGAAGACCGGGGCGGTGGGAAATCAGCCCCATCATTTT.

The CDR3, as DNA: TGTGCCAGCAGCCTAGGGACGAACACTGAAGCTTTCTTT. It is translated as CASSLGTNTEAFF. V is TRBV27 and J is TRBJ1-1; D might be TRBD1 (5 bases). This CDR3 has 13 residues. The germline V gene has CDR1 MNHEY and CDR2 SMNVEV (reference sequence). Between the trimmed V and J ends, which lost 6 bases and 1 base, there was a span of 9 bases.